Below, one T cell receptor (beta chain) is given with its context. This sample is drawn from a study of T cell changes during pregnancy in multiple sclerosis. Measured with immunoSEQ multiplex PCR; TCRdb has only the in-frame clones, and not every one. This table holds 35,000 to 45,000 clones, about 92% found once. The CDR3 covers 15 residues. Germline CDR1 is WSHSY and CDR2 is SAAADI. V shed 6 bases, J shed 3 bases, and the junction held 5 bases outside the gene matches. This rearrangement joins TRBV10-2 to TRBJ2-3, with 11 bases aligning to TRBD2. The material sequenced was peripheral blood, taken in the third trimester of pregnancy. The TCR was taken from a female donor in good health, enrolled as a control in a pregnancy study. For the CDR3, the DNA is TGCGCCAGCAGACCCCGGACTAGCGGGACAGATACGCAGTATTTT. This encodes CASRPRTSGTDTQYF.